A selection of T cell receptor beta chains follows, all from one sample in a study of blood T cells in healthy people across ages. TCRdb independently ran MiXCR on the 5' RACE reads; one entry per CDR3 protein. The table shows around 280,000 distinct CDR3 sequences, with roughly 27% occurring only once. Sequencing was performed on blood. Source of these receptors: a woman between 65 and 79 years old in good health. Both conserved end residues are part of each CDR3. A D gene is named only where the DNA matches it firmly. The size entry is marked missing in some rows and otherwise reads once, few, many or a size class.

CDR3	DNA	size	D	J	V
CASSSRGGRITDTQYF	TGTGCCAGCAGCTCCAGAGGGGGGCGGATCACAGATACGCAGTATTTT	-	-	TRBJ2-3	TRBV7-2
CASSHTVGELFF	TGTGCCAGCAGCCATACAGTAGGGGAGCTGTTTTTT	-	-	TRBJ2-2	TRBV7-8
CASSQDRLSNQPQHF	TGTGCCAGCAGCCAAGATCGGCTTAGCAATCAGCCCCAGCATTTT	-	-	TRBJ1-5	TRBV3-1
CASSEYRGETQYF	TGTGCCAGCAGTGAATATAGGGGAGAGACCCAGTACTTC	few	-	TRBJ2-5	TRBV25-1
CASSQGNSVYEQYF	TGTGCCAGCAGCCAGGGGAACAGCGTCTACGAGCAGTACTTC	-	-	TRBJ2-7	TRBV7-9
CSATEAPRGYNEQFF	TGCAGTGCAACGGAGGCTCCCCGGGGATACAATGAGCAGTTCTTC	-	-	TRBJ2-1	TRBV20-1
CATSDSRTANYGYTF	TGTGCCACCAGTGATTCCCGGACAGCTAACTATGGCTACACCTTC	-	-	TRBJ1-2	TRBV24-1
CASAIGGEQYF	TGTGCCAGCGCGATAGGGGGGGAGCAGTACTTC	few	-	TRBJ2-7	TRBV4-2
CASSYSRGVSTEAFF	TGTGCCAGCAGTTATTCGAGGGGCGTAAGCACTGAAGCTTTCTTT	-	-	TRBJ1-1	TRBV6-9
CASSSLTSGAFYEQYF	TGTGCCAGCAGTTCTCTGACTAGCGGGGCCTTCTACGAGCAGTACTTC	-	TRBD2	TRBJ2-7	TRBV6-5
CASSQELGTSYEQYF	TGTGCCAGCAGCCAAGAGCTCGGGACCTCCTACGAGCAGTACTTC	few	-	TRBJ2-7	TRBV14
CSAEERGTDTQYF	TGCAGTGCAGAAGAGCGGGGCACAGATACGCAGTATTTT	-	-	TRBJ2-3	TRBV20-1
CASTLGGGSGNTIYF	TGTGCCAGCACCCTCGGGGGAGGCTCTGGAAACACCATATATTTT	few	-	TRBJ1-3	TRBV3-1
CAISESGTGGETQYF	TGTGCCATCAGTGAGTCGGGAACAGGGGGGGAGACCCAGTACTTC	few	TRBD1	TRBJ2-5	TRBV10-3
CASSFSAGGTGELFF	TGTGCCAGCAGCTTTTCAGCCGGAGGCACCGGGGAGCTGTTTTTT	many	-	TRBJ2-2	TRBV7-2
CASSDSSADTQYF	TGCGCCAGCAGCGATAGCAGCGCAGATACGCAGTATTTT	-	-	TRBJ2-3	TRBV5-1
CATRLAGAYDEQFF	TGTGCCACTAGACTAGCGGGAGCCTACGATGAGCAGTTCTTC	few	TRBD2	TRBJ2-1	TRBV2
CASSLVGRNEKLFF	TGTGCCAGCAGCTTAGTAGGCCGGAATGAAAAACTGTTTTTT	many	-	TRBJ1-4	TRBV7-8
CASSTQGAPDEKLFF	TGTGCCAGCAGCACCCAGGGAGCTCCAGATGAAAAACTGTTTTTT	few	-	TRBJ1-4	TRBV7-9
CASSPGTSGHNEQFF	TGCGCCAGCAGCCCCGGGACTAGCGGCCACAATGAGCAGTTCTTC	-	TRBD2	TRBJ2-1	TRBV4-1
CASSLIQGGGTEAFF	TGCGCCAGCAGCTTGATACAGGGAGGGGGCACTGAAGCTTTCTTT	few	-	TRBJ1-1	TRBV5-1
CASSRVEGSSYEQYF	TGTGCCAGCAGCCGCGTGGAGGGCAGTTCCTACGAGCAGTACTTC	-	-	TRBJ2-7	TRBV3-1
CASSMGTSGLPGIQYF	TGCGCCAGCAGCATGGGGACTAGCGGACTACCGGGAATTCAGTACTTC	-	TRBD2	TRBJ2-4	TRBV5-1
CASRSGTSSREQYF	TGTGCCAGCAGGTCCGGGACCTCTAGCCGCGAGCAGTACTTC	-	-	TRBJ2-7	TRBV28
CASSLLAGTETQYF	TGTGCCAGCAGCTTACTAGCGGGAACGGAGACCCAGTACTTC	many	TRBD2	TRBJ2-5	TRBV7-6
CSVERRIEAFF	TGCAGCGTTGAAAGAAGGATAGAGGCTTTCTTT	few	-	TRBJ1-1	TRBV29-1
CASSLGLARWEQYF	TGTGCCAGCAGCTTAGGTCTAGCCAGATGGGAGCAGTACTTC	-	-	TRBJ2-5	TRBV7-2
CSAHTGTYDYNEQFF	TGCAGTGCCCATACCGGGACTTACGACTACAATGAGCAGTTCTTC	-	-	TRBJ2-1	TRBV20-1
CASRSSGRLYNEQFF	TGTGCCAGCAGATCCAGCGGGAGGCTCTACAATGAGCAGTTCTTC	-	TRBD2	TRBJ2-1	TRBV6-2/TRBV6-3
CSASLTGRQETQYF	TGCAGTGCCAGTCTGACAGGGAGACAAGAGACCCAGTACTTC	-	TRBD1	TRBJ2-5	TRBV20-1
CASSIGRGDGEQFF	TGTGCCAGCAGTATCGGGAGGGGAGATGGTGAGCAGTTCTTC	many	TRBD2	TRBJ2-1	TRBV27
CASSLLGASSSYNEQFF	TGTGCCAGCAGCTTATTAGGTGCGTCTTCCTCCTACAATGAGCAGTTCTTC	few	-	TRBJ2-1	TRBV7-3
CSARDRTRNTYEQYF	TGCAGTGCTAGAGATCGGACCCGGAACACTTACGAGCAGTACTTC	-	-	TRBJ2-7	TRBV20-1
CASSFAGRTANSPLHF	TGTGCCAGCAGTTTTGCGGGGCGGACAGCAAATTCACCCCTCCACTTT	-	-	TRBJ1-6	TRBV6-5
CASSLTQRRDTQYF	TGTGCCAGCAGCTTAACCCAAAGGAGGGATACGCAGTATTTT	-	-	TRBJ2-3	TRBV7-2
CASRRGQTSGYTDTQYF	TGTGCCAGCAGGAGGGGTCAGACTAGCGGATACACAGATACGCAGTATTTT	-	TRBD2	TRBJ2-3	TRBV3-1
CASSFKFSEQYF	TGTGCCAGCAGTTTTAAGTTCTCCGAGCAGTACTTC	-	-	TRBJ2-7	TRBV6-5
CASSEIDKKQETQYF	TGTGCCAGCAGCGAGATCGACAAGAAACAAGAGACCCAGTACTTC	few	-	TRBJ2-5	TRBV5-4
CASRATRARGDTQYF	TGTGCCAGCAGGGCTACCCGGGCCCGAGGAGATACGCAGTATTTT	-	-	TRBJ2-3	TRBV2
CASSSHRSYGFTF	TGTGCCAGCAGCTCTCACAGGTCCTATGGCTTCACCTTC	-	-	TRBJ1-2	TRBV11-3
CASSFGRTSGRHNEQFF	TGTGCCAGCAGCTTTGGGCGGACTAGCGGGAGGCACAATGAGCAGTTCTTC	few	TRBD2	TRBJ2-1	TRBV7-2
CASSAQGTQDSPLHF	TGTGCCAGCAGCGCGCAGGGTACCCAGGACTCACCCCTCCACTTT	-	-	TRBJ1-6	TRBV7-2
CASAVGDYGYTF	TGTGCTAGTGCGGTGGGGGACTATGGCTACACCTTC	-	-	TRBJ1-2	TRBV12-5
CSASRGLDTEAFF	TGCAGTGCTAGTCGGGGCCTGGACACTGAAGCTTTCTTT	few	-	TRBJ1-1	TRBV20-1
CASSLKSASRPYQETQYF	TGTGCCAGCTCCCTCAAGTCGGCTAGCAGGCCTTACCAAGAGACCCAGTACTTC	-	-	TRBJ2-5	TRBV18
CASSYASELFF	TGTGCCAGCAGTTACGCCAGCGAGCTGTTTTTT	-	-	TRBJ2-2	TRBV6-6
CASSVTSGPAKNIQYF	TGTGCCAGCAGCGTTACTAGCGGTCCAGCCAAAAACATTCAGTACTTC	-	TRBD2	TRBJ2-4	TRBV7-2
CASSPGQGAWDTQYF	TGTGCCAGCAGCCCCGGACAGGGGGCATGGGATACGCAGTATTTT	few	TRBD1	TRBJ2-3	TRBV7-3
CSANPDRGGETQYF	TGCAGTGCCAATCCCGACAGGGGAGGAGAGACCCAGTACTTC	few	TRBD1	TRBJ2-5	TRBV20-1